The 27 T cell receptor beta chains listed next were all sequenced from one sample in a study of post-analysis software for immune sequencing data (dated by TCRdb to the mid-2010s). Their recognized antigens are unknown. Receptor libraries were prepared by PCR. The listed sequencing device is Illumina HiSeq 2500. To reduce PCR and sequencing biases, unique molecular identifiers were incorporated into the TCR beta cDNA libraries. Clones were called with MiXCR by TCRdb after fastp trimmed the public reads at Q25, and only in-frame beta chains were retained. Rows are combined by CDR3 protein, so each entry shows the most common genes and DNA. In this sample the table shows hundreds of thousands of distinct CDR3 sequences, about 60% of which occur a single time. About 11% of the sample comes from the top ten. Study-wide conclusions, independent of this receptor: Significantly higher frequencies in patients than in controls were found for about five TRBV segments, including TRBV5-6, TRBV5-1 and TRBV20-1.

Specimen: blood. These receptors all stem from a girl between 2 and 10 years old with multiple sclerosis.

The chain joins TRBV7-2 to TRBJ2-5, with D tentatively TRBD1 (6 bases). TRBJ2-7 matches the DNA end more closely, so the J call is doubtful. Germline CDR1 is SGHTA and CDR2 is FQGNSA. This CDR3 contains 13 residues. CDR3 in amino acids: CASSRTVVYEQYF. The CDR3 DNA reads TGTGCCAGCAGCCGGACAGTCGTCTACGAGCAGTACTTC.

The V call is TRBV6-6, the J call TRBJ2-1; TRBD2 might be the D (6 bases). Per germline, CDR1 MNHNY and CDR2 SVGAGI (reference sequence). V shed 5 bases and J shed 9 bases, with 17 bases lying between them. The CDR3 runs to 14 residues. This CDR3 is CASSPRLEPSEQFF. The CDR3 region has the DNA TGTGCCAGCAGTCCTCGACTAGAACCAAGTGAGCAGTTCTTC.

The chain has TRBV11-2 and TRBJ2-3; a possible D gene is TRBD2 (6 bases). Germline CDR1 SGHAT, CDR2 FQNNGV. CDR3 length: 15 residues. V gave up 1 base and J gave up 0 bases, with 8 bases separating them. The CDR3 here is CASSLGDFSTDTQYF. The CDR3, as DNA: TGTGCCAGCAGCTTAGGGGACTTTAGCACAGATACGCAGTATTTT.

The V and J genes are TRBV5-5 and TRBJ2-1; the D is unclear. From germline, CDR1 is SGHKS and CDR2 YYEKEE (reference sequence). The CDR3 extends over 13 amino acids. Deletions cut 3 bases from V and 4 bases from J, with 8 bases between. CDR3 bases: TGTGCCAGCAGCTACCAGACTTACAATGAGCAGTTCTTC. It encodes CASSYQTYNEQFF. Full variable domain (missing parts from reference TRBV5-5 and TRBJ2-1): DAGVTQSPTHLIKTRGQQVTLRCSPISGHKSVSWYQQVLGQGPQFIFQYYEKEERGRGNFPDRFSARQFPNYSSELNVNALLLGDSALYLCASSYQTYNEQFFGPGTRLTVL.

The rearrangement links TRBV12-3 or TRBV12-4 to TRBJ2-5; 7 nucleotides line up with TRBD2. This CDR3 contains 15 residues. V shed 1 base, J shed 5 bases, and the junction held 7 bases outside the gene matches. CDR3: CASSLGLAPGETQYF. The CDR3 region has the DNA TGTGCCAGCAGTTTAGGACTAGCCCCCGGGGAGACCCAGTACTTC.

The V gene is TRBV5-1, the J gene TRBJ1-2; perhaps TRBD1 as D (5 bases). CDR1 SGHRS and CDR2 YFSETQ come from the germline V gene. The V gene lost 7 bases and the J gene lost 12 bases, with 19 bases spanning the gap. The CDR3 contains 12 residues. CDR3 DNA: TGCGCCAGCCGGATTAAGACAGAGGACCACACCTTC. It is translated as CASRIKTEDHTF.

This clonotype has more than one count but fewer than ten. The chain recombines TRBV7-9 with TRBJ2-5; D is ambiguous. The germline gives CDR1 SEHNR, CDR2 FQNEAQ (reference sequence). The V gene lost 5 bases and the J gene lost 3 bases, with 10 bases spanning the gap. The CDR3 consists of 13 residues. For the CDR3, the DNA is TGTGCCAGCAGCCGTCCTGGGGAAGAGACCCAGTACTTC. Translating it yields CASSRPGEETQYF.

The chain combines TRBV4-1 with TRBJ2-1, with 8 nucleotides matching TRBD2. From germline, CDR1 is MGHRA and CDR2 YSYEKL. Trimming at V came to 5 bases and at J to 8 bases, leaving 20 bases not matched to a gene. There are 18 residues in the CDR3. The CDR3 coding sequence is TGCGCCAGCAGCTACAGGGAGGCGAGAGCGGGAGTCGACGATGAGCAGTTCTTC. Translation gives CASSYREARAGVDDEQFF.

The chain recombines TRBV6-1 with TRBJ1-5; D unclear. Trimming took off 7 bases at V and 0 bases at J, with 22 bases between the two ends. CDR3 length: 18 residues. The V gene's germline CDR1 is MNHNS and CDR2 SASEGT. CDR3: CASTKFPWRVDSNQPQHF. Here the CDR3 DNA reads TGTGCCAGCACTAAATTCCCCTGGAGGGTAGATAGCAATCAGCCCCAGCATTTT.

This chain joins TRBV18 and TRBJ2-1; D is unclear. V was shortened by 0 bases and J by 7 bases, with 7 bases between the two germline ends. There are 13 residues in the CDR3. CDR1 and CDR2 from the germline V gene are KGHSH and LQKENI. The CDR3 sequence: CASSPPGTNEQFF. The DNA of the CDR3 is TGTGCCAGCTCACCACCAGGAACAAATGAGCAGTTCTTC.

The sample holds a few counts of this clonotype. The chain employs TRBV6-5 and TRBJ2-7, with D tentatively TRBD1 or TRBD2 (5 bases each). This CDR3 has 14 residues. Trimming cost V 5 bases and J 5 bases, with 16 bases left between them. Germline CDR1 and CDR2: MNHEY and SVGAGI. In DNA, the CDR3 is TGTGCCAGCAGTCCCGGGACGGTCGGCCACGAGCAGTACTTC. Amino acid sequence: CASSPGTVGHEQYF.

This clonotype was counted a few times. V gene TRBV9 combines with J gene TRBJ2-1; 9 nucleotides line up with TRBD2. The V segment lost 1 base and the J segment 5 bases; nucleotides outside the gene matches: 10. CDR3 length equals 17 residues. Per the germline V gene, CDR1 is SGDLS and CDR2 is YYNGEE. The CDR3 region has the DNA TGTGCCAGCAGCGTATGGGGAAGCGGGAGGACAGACAATGAGCAGTTCTTC. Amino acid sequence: CASSVWGSGRTDNEQFF.

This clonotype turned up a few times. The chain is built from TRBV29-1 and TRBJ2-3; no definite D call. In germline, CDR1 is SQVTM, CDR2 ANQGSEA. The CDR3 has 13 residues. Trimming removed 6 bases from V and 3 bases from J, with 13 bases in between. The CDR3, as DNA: TGCAGCGTGGGGAAGACGTGGACAGATACGCAGTATTTT. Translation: CSVGKTWTDTQYF.

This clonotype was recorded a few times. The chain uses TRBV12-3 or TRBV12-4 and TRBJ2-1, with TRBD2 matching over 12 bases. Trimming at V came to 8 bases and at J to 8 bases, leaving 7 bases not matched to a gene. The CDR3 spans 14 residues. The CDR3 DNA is TGTGCCAGCCTCGCTGGGACTAGCGGGCATGAGCAGTTCTTC. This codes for CASLAGTSGHEQFF.

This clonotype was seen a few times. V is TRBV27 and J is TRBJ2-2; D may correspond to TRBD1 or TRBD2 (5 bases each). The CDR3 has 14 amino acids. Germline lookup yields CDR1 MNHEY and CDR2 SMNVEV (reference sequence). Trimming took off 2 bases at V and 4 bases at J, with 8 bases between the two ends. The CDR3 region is CASSLGTGTGELFF. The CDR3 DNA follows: TGTGCCAGCAGTTTAGGGACGGGCACCGGGGAGCTGTTTTTT.

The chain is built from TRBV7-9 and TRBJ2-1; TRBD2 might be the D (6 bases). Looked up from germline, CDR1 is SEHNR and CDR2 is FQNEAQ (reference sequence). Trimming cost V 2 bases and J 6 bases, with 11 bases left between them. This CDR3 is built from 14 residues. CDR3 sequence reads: CASSLIRGSNEQFF. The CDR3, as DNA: TGTGCCAGCAGCTTAATCCGGGGGAGCAATGAGCAGTTCTTC.

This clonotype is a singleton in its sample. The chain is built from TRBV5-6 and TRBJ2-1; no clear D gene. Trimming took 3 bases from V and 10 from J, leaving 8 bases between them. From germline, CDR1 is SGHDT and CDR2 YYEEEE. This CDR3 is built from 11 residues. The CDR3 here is CASSSTMEQFF. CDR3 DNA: TGTGCCAGCAGCTCTACGATGGAGCAGTTCTTC.

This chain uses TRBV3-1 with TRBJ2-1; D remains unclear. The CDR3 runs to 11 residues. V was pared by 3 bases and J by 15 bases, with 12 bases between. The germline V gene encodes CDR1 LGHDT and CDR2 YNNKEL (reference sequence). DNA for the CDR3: TGTGCCAGCAGCCAGGACCGGGTGATGTTCTTC. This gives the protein CASSQDRVMFF.

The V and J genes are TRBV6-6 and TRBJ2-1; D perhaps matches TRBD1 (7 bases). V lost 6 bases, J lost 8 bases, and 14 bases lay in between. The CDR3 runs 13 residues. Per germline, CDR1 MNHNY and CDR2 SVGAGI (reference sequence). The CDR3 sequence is CASRVGGGDEQFF. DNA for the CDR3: TGTGCCAGCAGGGTAGGGGGCGGGGATGAGCAGTTCTTC.

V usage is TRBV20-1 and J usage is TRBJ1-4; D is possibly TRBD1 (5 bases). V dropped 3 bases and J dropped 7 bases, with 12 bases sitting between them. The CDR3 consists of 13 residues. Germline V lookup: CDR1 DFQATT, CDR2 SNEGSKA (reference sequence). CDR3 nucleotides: TGCAGTGCTAGGGGGGGGTTCAGTGAAAAACTGTTTTTT. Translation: CSARGGFSEKLFF.

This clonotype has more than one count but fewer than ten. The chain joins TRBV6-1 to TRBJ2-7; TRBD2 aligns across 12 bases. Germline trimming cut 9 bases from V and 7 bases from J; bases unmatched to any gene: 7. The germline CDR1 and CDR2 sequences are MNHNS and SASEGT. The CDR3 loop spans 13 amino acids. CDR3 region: CASLTSGSGEQYF. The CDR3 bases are TGTGCCAGTCTGACTAGCGGGAGTGGGGAGCAGTACTTC.

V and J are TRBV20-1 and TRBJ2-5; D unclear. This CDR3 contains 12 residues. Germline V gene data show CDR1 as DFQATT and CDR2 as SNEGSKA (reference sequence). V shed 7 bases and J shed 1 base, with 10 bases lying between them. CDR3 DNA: TGCAGTGTACGAGGCCCCCAAGAGACCCAGTACTTC. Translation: CSVRGPQETQYF.

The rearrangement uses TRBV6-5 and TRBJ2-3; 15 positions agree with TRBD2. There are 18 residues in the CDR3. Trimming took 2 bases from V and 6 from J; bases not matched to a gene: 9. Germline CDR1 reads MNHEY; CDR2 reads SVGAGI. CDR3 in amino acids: CASSYTGTSGRKRDTQYF. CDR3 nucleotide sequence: TGTGCCAGCAGTTACACAGGGACTAGCGGGAGGAAAAGGGATACGCAGTATTTT.

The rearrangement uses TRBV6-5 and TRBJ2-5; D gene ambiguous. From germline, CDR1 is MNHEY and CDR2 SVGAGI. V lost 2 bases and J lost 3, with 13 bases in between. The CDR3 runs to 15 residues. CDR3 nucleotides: TGTGCCAGCAGTTACAGTGGCCTCCACGAAGAGACCCAGTACTTC. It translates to CASSYSGLHEETQYF.

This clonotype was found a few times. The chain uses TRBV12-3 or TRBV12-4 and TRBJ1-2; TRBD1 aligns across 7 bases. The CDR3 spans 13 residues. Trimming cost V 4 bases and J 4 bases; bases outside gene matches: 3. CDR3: CASSYRGGYGYTF. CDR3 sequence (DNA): TGTGCCAGCAGTTACAGGGGAGGCTATGGCTACACCTTC.

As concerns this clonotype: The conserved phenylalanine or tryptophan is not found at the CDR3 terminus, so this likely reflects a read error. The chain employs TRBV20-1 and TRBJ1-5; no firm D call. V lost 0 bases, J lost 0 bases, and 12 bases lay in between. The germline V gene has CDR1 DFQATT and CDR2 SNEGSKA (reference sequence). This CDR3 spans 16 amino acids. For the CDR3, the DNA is TGCAGTGCTAGAGATACGGTGACTTATAGCAATCAGCCCCAGCATTGT. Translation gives CSARDTVTYSNQPQHC.

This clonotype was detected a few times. The CDR3 DNA follows: TGCAGCGTTTATGCACAGGGGCAAGAGACCCAGTACTTC. Translation: CSVYAQGQETQYF. The chain is built from TRBV29-1 and TRBJ2-4, with 7 bases fitting TRBD1. The end of the DNA aligns better with TRBJ2-5, so the J call may be wrong. Germline V gives CDR1 SQVTM, CDR2 ANQGSEA. The CDR3 has 13 amino acids.